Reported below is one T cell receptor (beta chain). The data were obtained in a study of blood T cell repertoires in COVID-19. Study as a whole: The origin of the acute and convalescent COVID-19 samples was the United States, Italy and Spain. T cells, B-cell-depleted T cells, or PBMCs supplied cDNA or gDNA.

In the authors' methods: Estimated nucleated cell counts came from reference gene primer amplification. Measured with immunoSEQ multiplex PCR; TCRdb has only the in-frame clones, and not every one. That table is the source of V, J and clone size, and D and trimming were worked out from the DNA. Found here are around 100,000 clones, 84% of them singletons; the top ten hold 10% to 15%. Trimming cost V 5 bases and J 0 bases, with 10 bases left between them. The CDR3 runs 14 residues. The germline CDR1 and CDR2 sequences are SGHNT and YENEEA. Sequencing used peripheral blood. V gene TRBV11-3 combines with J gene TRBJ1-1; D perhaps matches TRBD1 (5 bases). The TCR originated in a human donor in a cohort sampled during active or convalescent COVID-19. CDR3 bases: TGTGCCAGCAGCGTACTACAGGTGAACACTGAAGCTTTCTTT. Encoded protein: CASSVLQVNTEAFF.